A single sample gave rise to the 3 T cell receptor beta chains below, sequenced in a study of regulatory T cells in long-lasting Graves disease. The time point was: newly diagnosed GD, antithyroid drugs for less than 3 months. Construction of the TCR library relied on RNA isolated from PBMCs. CDR3 regions were amplified by Arm-PCR using iRepertoire HTBI primers to build TCR beta libraries. TCRdb reprocessed the multiplex PCR reads with MiXCR, giving one entry per CDR3 protein. Among under 800,000 distinct CDR3 sequences, roughly 15% were seen once, and the ten largest hold about 20%. The sample was also linked to a second study, of T cells in Graves' hyperthyroidism and ophthalmopathy.

The sample here was peripheral blood mononuclear cells (PBMCs), taken at new diagnosis, from a patient treated with antithyroid drugs. These receptor sequences come from a woman aged 25 to 39 with Graves disease.

The CDR3, as DNA: TGTGCCAGCAGCTTCGAAGGGGCTAGCGGGAGTTTGAATGAGCAGTTCTTC. Translating gives CASSFEGASGSLNEQFF. The chain carries TRBV7-3 and TRBJ2-1; TRBD2 aligns across 10 bases. V lost 3 bases, J lost 7 bases, and 12 bases stayed unmatched. Germline CDR1 is SGHTA and CDR2 is FQGTGA. The CDR3 spans 17 residues.

V usage is TRBV15 and J usage is TRBJ2-2; possible D gene TRBD1, 5 bases. This CDR3 comprises 14 residues. With 6 bases removed from V and 7 bases from J, the gap between germline ends came to 15 bases. Germline CDR1 reads LNHNV; CDR2 reads YYDKDF (reference sequence). CDR3 protein: CATRVLQGVGELFF. The CDR3, as DNA: TGTGCCACCAGGGTGTTGCAGGGCGTCGGGGAGCTGTTTTTT.

V usage is TRBV29-1 and J usage is TRBJ2-1, with 10 bases matching TRBD2. CDR1 and CDR2 from the germline V gene are SQVTM and ANQGSEA. V lost 4 bases to trimming and J lost 2 bases; unmatched junction nucleotides: 11. CDR3 length equals 17 residues. CDR3 amino acids: CSVGLASGSVPYNEQFF. Written as DNA, the CDR3 is TGCAGCGTTGGCCTAGCTAGCGGGAGTGTCCCCTACAATGAGCAGTTCTTC.